The rows below give T cell receptor beta chains drawn from one sample of a study of T cells in Graves' hyperthyroidism and ophthalmopathy. TCRdb used MiXCR to reprocess the multiplex PCR reads, holding one entry per CDR3 protein. The sample carries approximately 400,000 distinct CDR3 sequences, approximately 15% recorded once. Sequencing was done on a sample of blood. All receptors derive from a woman aged 18 to 35 with Graves' hyperthyroidism. CDR3s include the opening cysteine and the closing phenylalanine or tryptophan. The order of the fields is D gene, J gene, V gene, clone size, CDR3 DNA, CDR3 protein. D genes are given only for firm matches. Only some rows state a clone size, as once, few, many or a class for expanded clones.

>.|TRBJ2-1|TRBV7-3|many
TGTGCCAGCACTGATGAGGAGAGGGTCAATGAGCAGTTCTTC
CASTDEERVNEQFF
>.|TRBJ2-1|TRBV11-2|many
TGTGCCAGCAGCCCGCAGTATCCGGTGGAGTTCTTC
CASSPQYPVEFF
>.|TRBJ2-7|TRBV19|few
TGTGCCAGTAGTACCATCTCCTACGAGCAGTACTTC
CASSTISYEQYF
>.|TRBJ1-5|TRBV27|.
TGTGCCAGCAGTTCTAGAGGAGGTCATAGCAATCAGCCCCAGCATTTT
CASSSRGGHSNQPQHF
>.|TRBJ2-7|TRBV7-9|.
TGTGCCAGCAGCTCCTTGGGGAATTTGGGGGCGGGAGATCACTACGAGCAGTACTTC
CASSSLGNLGAGDHYEQYF
>TRBD2|TRBJ2-2|TRBV6-6|many
TGTGCCAGCAGTTACTACTTCCCGGACAGGGTGTGGCTAGCGGGAGCCGGGGAGCTGTTTTTT
CASSYYFPDRVWLAGAGELFF
>.|TRBJ2-7|TRBV25-1|.
TGTGCCAGCAGTGAAGAGCTTGTCCGCTCCTACGAGCAGTACTTC
CASSEELVRSYEQYF
>.|TRBJ2-3|TRBV20-1|many
TGCAGTGCTATCAGTGGCGGGTTTGGATCCACAGATACGCAGTATTTT
CSAISGGFGSTDTQYF
>TRBD2|TRBJ2-1|TRBV29-1|many
TGCAGCGTCTTTAGCGGGAAGGGGAATGAGCAGTTCTTC
CSVFSGKGNEQFF
>TRBD2|TRBJ2-7|TRBV5-1|.
TGCGCCAGCAGCGTGACTAGCGGGGCCTCCTACGAGCAGTACTTC
CASSVTSGASYEQYF
>TRBD1|TRBJ1-4|TRBV25-1|.
TGTGCCAGCAGTGTCGACAGGGGGTACACAACTAATGAAAAACTGTTTTTT
CASSVDRGYTTNEKLFF
>.|TRBJ1-4|TRBV12-3/TRBV12-4|many
TGTGCCAGCAGTTCGTCGGGAAATAATGAAAAACTGTTTTTT
CASSSSGNNEKLFF
>TRBD2|TRBJ2-3|TRBV11-1|.
TGTGCCAGCAGCGCCGGGACTAGCGGGAGGGCTAGCACGGATACGCAGTGTTTT
CASSAGTSGRASTDTQCF
>TRBD1|TRBJ2-3|TRBV6-9|.
TGTGCCAGCAGTTCCCAACAGGGGCCAGATACGCAGTATTTT
CASSSQQGPDTQYF
>.|TRBJ2-1|TRBV7-9|many
TGTGCCAGCAGCTTCTTCGTAGGGAATGAGCAGTTCTTC
CASSFFVGNEQFF
>TRBD1|TRBJ1-4|TRBV30|many
TGTGCCTGGAGTTTCCGGGACAGGGTGGAAAAACTGTTTTTT
CAWSFRDRVEKLFF
>TRBD1|TRBJ1-3|TRBV6-1|many
TGTGCCACCCTCCTGACAGGGTCGGGAAACACCATATATTTT
CATLLTGSGNTIYF
>.|TRBJ2-7|TRBV11-2|many
TGTGCCAGCAGCCCAGCAGGGTCCCACGAGCAGTACTTC
CASSPAGSHEQYF
>TRBD1|TRBJ2-5|TRBV6-1|many
TGTGCCAGCAGTTCTGCAGGGGGAAAGGAGACCCAGTACTTC
CASSSAGGKETQYF
>TRBD1|TRBJ1-1|TRBV12-3/TRBV12-4|.
TGTGCCAGCAGTCCTCTCCGGACAGGGGTCCCGAGGGGCACTGAAGCTTTCTTT
CASSPLRTGVPRGTEAFF
>.|TRBJ2-5|TRBV20-1|many
TGCAGTGCTAGAGGACCCCTACAAGAGACCCAGTACTTC
CSARGPLQETQYF
>.|TRBJ2-7|TRBV4-1|few
TGCGCCAGCAGCCAATCTTCTGAGCAGTACTTC
CASSQSSEQYF
>.|TRBJ2-1|TRBV13|few
TGTGCCAGCAGTTTCAGCTCCTTGAGCTCCTACAATGAGCAGTTCTTC
CASSFSSLSSYNEQFF
>.|TRBJ1-5|TRBV30|many
TGTGCCTGGAGTTTCCCCCATCAGCCCCAGCATTTT
CAWSFPHQPQHF
>TRBD2|TRBJ2-7|TRBV20-1|.
TGCAGTGCTTCCCTGGCTAGCGGGAGTCTCTTCTCCTACGAGCAGTACTTC
CSASLASGSLFSYEQYF
>.|TRBJ2-1|TRBV11-1|.
TGTGCCAGCAGCTTAGGGGGGGAGTCGGGCAATGAGCAGTTCTTC
CASSLGGESGNEQFF
>TRBD2|TRBJ2-1|TRBV20-1|few
TGCAGTGCTAGTCTAGCGGGAGGGCCTTGGCCCAATGAGCAGTTCTTC
CSASLAGGPWPNEQFF
>.|TRBJ2-2|TRBV15|few
TGTGCCACCAGCAGAGGACAGAACACCGGGGAGCTGTTTTTT
CATSRGQNTGELFF
>.|TRBJ1-5|TRBV7-8|many
TGTGCCAGCAGCCTGGACAGCGGGAATCAGCCCCAGCATTTT
CASSLDSGNQPQHF
>.|TRBJ2-2|TRBV7-3|many
TGTGCCAGCAGCATCCGTTTGAGGGGCGAGAACACCGGGGAGCTGTTTTTT
CASSIRLRGENTGELFF
>.|TRBJ2-2|TRBV5-6|.
TGTGCCAGCAGCTTAGGACCCACCTGGAACGGGGAGCTGTTTTTT
CASSLGPTWNGELFF
>.|TRBJ2-1|TRBV6-2/TRBV6-3|once
TGTGCCAGCAGTTACTCTCCCAGGGGGGAATACAATGAGCAGTTCTTC
CASSYSPRGEYNEQFF
>TRBD1|TRBJ1-1|TRBV7-9|.
TGTGCCAGCAGCCACCTAGGAGACAGGGGTGCCACTGAAGCTTTCTTT
CASSHLGDRGATEAFF
>.|TRBJ1-5|TRBV19|many
TGTGCCAGTACCGCCGATGGGGTAAGTCAGCCCCAGCATTTT
CASTADGVSQPQHF
>.|TRBJ2-1|TRBV12-3/TRBV12-4|many
TGTGCCAGCAGTTTCGGCGGGATCGACAATGAGCAGTTCTTC
CASSFGGIDNEQFF
>.|TRBJ2-2|TRBV7-9|many
TGTGCCAGCAGCTCCAGGGTATCGAACACCGGGGAGCTGTTTTTT
CASSSRVSNTGELFF
>TRBD1|TRBJ2-1|TRBV9|.
TGTGCCGGCAGCCCAGGGACAGGGGCCTACAATGAGCAGTTCTTC
CAGSPGTGAYNEQFF
>TRBD2|TRBJ2-4|TRBV12-3/TRBV12-4|many
TGTGCCAGCAGTTTCGGGGGGAGGAACATTCAGTACTTC
CASSFGGRNIQYF
>.|TRBJ2-7|TRBV15|many
TGTGCCACCAGCAGAGATCTCGGGAGAGACGAGCAGTACTTC
CATSRDLGRDEQYF
>.|TRBJ1-1|TRBV20-1|many
TGCAGTGCTACCCCCCGCGCGGGGGCGGGCACTGAAGCTTTCTTT
CSATPRAGAGTEAFF
>.|TRBJ1-5|TRBV20-1|many
TGCAGTGCTAGCAGGGGCAATCAGCCCCAGCATTTT
CSASRGNQPQHF
>TRBD2|TRBJ2-1|TRBV24-1|many
TGTGCCACCAGTGAAGGCCCGTGGCAGGGGGCTATTAGACTAGCGGGAGGGCCTTACAATGAGCAGTTCTTC
CATSEGPWQGAIRLAGGPYNEQFF